A single T cell receptor (beta chain) is shown here with its context. The antigen remains unidentified. TCRdb reprocessed the 5' RACE reads via MiXCR and lists one record per CDR3 protein. The data show a few hundred thousand distinct CDR3 sequences, 20% to 25% seen once. The data derive from a study of CD8 T cells in ankylosing spondylitis. Study findings and constraints: Relatively scarce in peripheral blood, disease-linked clones were CD8+. Seemingly characteristic of ankylosing spondylitis blood was a TCR beta motif consisting of several highly homologous variants. Clones linked to disease were reported to show significant enrichment in matched ankylosing spondylitis synovial fluid.

Per the germline V gene, CDR1 is SGHTA and CDR2 is FQGTGA. V shed 5 bases and J shed 0 bases, with 8 bases lying between them. This CDR3 spans 15 amino acids. The gene calls are TRBV7-3 and TRBJ2-6; D is unclear. Specimen: blood, either unsorted or a sorted T cell fraction (not recorded which). The TCR was taken from a male donor with ankylosing spondylitis. The CDR3 DNA reads as TGTGCCAGCAGCCCTAGACCCTCTGGGGCCAACGTCCTGACTTTC. Its protein is CASSPRPSGANVLTF.